This record looks at one TCR beta chain sequence and its context. The antigen remains undetermined. The assay was immunoSEQ multiplex PCR, and TCRdb's table has in-frame clones only and misses some. This sample yields 40,000 to 45,000 clones, of which approximately 86% are seen a single time; 9% to 13% belongs to the top ten. These data belong to a study of OX40 agonist ivuxolimab in advanced cancers. This CDR3 comprises 14 residues. The germline gives CDR1 LNHDA, CDR2 SQIVND (reference sequence). Trimming took 6 bases from V and 5 from J; bases not matched to a gene: 6. Study-wide results and limits: Partly responding patients at 0.1-3.0 mg/kg showed some of the smallest clonal expansion. More expanded clones were seen, on average, in CD8+ T cells than in CD4+.

The specimen was CD4+ or CD8+ T cells sorted from blood, collected in a trial of the OX40 agonist ivuxolimab. This chain connects TRBV19 to TRBJ2-1; 8 bases agree with TRBD1. The receptor was isolated from an adult with an advanced solid tumor such as melanoma, head and neck, liver or kidney cancer. The DNA for the CDR3 is TGTGCCAGTAGGGTAGACAGGGGCGACAATGAGCAGTTCTTC. Its translation is CASRVDRGDNEQFF.